This T cell receptor beta chain was recorded in a study of blood T cell repertoires in COVID-19. Germline values: CDR1 GTSNPN, CDR2 SVGIG (reference sequence). The CDR3 contains 12 residues. V lost 0 bases and J 11 bases, leaving 11 bases between the germline ends. Repertoires were generated with immunoSEQ multiplex PCR, while TCRdb's copy carries only in-frame clones and drops some. The sample records about 210,000 clones, 83% being singletons. This receptor was taken from a woman aged 40 to 55 with active or convalescent COVID-19. The chain combines TRBV30 with TRBJ1-5; tentative D call: TRBD1 (6 bases). The specimen was peripheral blood. As DNA, the CDR3 is TGTGCCTGGAGTGTAGAGTACAGGGCCCAGCATTTT. Protein sequence: CAWSVEYRAQHF.